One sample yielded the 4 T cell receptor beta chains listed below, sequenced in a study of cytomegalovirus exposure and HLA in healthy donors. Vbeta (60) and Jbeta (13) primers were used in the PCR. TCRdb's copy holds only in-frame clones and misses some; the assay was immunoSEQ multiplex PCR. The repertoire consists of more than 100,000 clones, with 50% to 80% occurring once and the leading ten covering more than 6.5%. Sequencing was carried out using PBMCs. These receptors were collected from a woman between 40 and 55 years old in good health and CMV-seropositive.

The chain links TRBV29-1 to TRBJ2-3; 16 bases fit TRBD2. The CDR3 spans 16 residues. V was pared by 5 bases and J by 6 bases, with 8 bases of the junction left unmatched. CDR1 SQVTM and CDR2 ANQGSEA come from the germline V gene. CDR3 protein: CSVRGGLAGGVDTQYF. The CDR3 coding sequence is TGCAGCGTTCGTGGGGGACTAGCGGGGGGGGTGGATACGCAGTATTTT.

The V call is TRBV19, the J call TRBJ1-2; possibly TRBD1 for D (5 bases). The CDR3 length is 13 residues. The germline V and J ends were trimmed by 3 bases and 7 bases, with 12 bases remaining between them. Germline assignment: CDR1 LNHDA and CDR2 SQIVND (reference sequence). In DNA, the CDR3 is TGTGCCAGTAGTATTGGGGGAGGCAGTGGCTACACCTTC. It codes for CASSIGGGSGYTF.

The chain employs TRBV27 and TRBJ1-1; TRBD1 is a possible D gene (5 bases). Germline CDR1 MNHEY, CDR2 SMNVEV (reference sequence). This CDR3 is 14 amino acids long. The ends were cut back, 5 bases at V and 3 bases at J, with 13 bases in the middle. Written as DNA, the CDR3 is TGTGCCAGCAGTATGACAGAGACCCACACTGAAGCTTTCTTT. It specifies CASSMTETHTEAFF.

The CDR3 sequence is CASSLEGTYEQYF. The CDR3 region has the DNA TGTGCCAGCAGCTTAGAGGGGACTTACGAGCAGTACTTC. The chain combines TRBV7-9 with TRBJ2-7; perhaps TRBD2 as D (6 bases). V was trimmed by 1 base and J by 4 bases, leaving 8 bases between them. Germline loops: CDR1 SEHNR, CDR2 FQNEAQ (reference sequence). The CDR3 is 13 residues long.